Sequencing of this T cell receptor beta chain was carried out in a study of cytomegalovirus exposure and HLA in healthy donors (dated by TCRdb to about 2017). The study in broad terms: An earlier analysis of roughly 570 of the donors reported over 250 Gb of sequence data and 90 million to 120 million unique TCR beta sequences obtained from some 170 million T cells. About 330 gigabases of sequencing data and around 80 million unique TCR sequences made up an early release that covered several hundred HLA-typed donors. Of the 350 to 450 genotyped donors, roughly 76% were placed in the genetic ancestry cluster associated with self-reported Caucasian donors. The study aimed to test whether cataloging public T cell receptors could reveal signatures of past pathogen exposure. The T cell repertoires of 670 or so subjects were profiled by immunosequencing and related to cytomegalovirus serostatus. A separate validation cohort of roughly 130 different subjects was used in addition to the approximately 670-subject first cohort. To predict cytomegalovirus infection status, the study combined high-throughput TCR immunosequencing, statistical association of individual TCRs with disease status, and machine learning. In a later analysis, previously published TCR beta repertoires from about 640 donors were re-analyzed and high-resolution HLA genotyping was added so that TCR occurrence patterns could be studied. The later analysis used no new phenotypic data to find candidate immune exposures, relying instead on TCR beta sequences and their occurrence across donors. An earlier analysis of about 600 of the donors used high-throughput TCR beta sequencing to judge whether each TCR beta V gene segment behaved as functional or pseudogenic. Donor age, sex, ethnicity and CMV serostatus were compiled together with the repertoire data. A later genetic analysis took genome-wide SNP genotypes for about three fifths of the roughly 670 donors and used that subset as a discovery cohort. Every discovery cohort repertoire had been produced on one sequencing platform. Both class I and class II loci were covered by HLA typing, at four-digit resolution. The number of donors typed differed by locus, with about 629-630 for A, B, C, DRB1 and DQB1, more than 500 for DQA1, 600 to 610 for DPA1, and over 400 for DPB1. Because of strong linkage in the cohort, roughly five DR-DQ haplotypes were treated as single units for association and clustering. Among about 400 genotyped donors of the cohort, an average of around 250,000 unique TCR beta nucleotide sequences was sequenced per donor, of which 15% to 20% were non-productive. Results and caveats for the whole study, not just this receptor: The classifier was reported to diagnose cytomegalovirus status with high specificity and sensitivity in both the original cohort and the validation cohort. Linkage disequilibrium might explain the correlated functional status among segregating V segments, but an unknown experimental factor could not be ruled out. A later analysis found that most CMV-associated TCR beta chains appeared HLA-restricted, with HLA associations seemingly driven largely by CMV exposure. An association between a missense DCLRE1C variant and V-gene and J-gene trimming of TCR beta chains was found in a later genetic analysis and replicated in an independent cohort. Because HLA typing was unavailable for some donors at each locus, only the typed subset was used in association tests. A group of highly shared sequence variants was considered likely to be a technical artifact of the sequencing pipeline. According to a later analysis, TCR association rates differed among HLA loci, with DRB1 alleles showing the most associated TCRs and HLA-C alleles showing the fewest. Only TCR beta chains were sequenced in this cohort, and the absence of alpha or paired-chain data limited detectable features. A few of the identified cytomegalovirus-associated TCR beta chains were confirmed in vitro to be specific for cytomegalovirus antigens. Specific HLA alleles were associated with 18,000 or so TCR beta sequences at a false discovery rate of 0.05 in a later analysis. In a later analysis, HLA-associated TCR beta chains showed more clonal expansion and lower generation probabilities than non-associated chains that were equally common. According to a later genetic analysis, donors in an Asian-associated ancestry cluster had fewer N-insertions in productive TCRs than the roughly 670-donor mean. Strong co-occurrence of HLA alleles, especially DR and DQ, made assigning TCR associations to individual alleles difficult. The study gave a list of about 160 TCR beta chains associated with cytomegalovirus. In an earlier analysis of under 600 of the donors, most TCR beta V segments were observed in productive rearrangements about 87% or about 30% of the time, broadly matching IMGT annotations. A further reported finding was that TCR beta sequences accurately predicted the HLA-A and HLA-B alleles for most subjects in the first cohort. Roughly uniform sequencing depth across donors was assumed in presence/absence analyses, although this assumption may not hold. The 87-base-pair reads could not distinguish some IMGT-functional V segments, including TRBV6-2 and TRBV6-3, so those segments were excluded. Because counts were too low, about 18 rarely observed V segments, including chromosome 9 orphons, were excluded from the earlier analysis of around 640 of the donors. Immune exposure information for the cohort was limited to CMV serostatus. It was suggested by the authors that the approach could potentially be generalized to other disease states and immunological phenotypes. According to a later analysis, parvovirus B19, influenza, CMV and Epstein-Barr virus appeared linked to several top co-occurrence clusters. Across donors, most TCR sequences were observed very rarely, whereas some public TCRs were present in many individuals.

The cohort consisted of 600 to 750 healthy bone marrow donors. All cohort members were sampled while nominally healthy, although unrecorded immune exposures were likely present. The donor was CMV seropositive and was included in the group of about 290 seropositive cohort members. Each donor provided a peripheral blood sample, and peripheral blood mononuclear cells were used for TCR beta sequencing. The Qiagen DNeasy Blood Extraction Kit was used to extract genomic DNA from the blood cell samples. A remark on this clone: Its antigen is unknown. Per-base qualities were not stored, and no clone one base away is much larger.

V is pared back by 4 bases and J by 2 bases, with 15 bases lying between the germline termini. The CDR3 starts with the cysteine, ends with the phenylalanine, and has 15 residues. Of all the DNA, just the CDR3 is kept, 45 bases in frame from base 1. According to the germline V gene, CDR1 reads MNHEY and CDR2 reads SVGAGI. The library was produced with the immunoSEQ multiplex PCR assay. For the multiplex PCR, a mixture combining 60 forward primers for TCR Vbeta segments and 13 reverse primers for TCR Jbeta segments was used. The CDR3 region of rearranged TCR beta genes was amplified from genomic DNA by a multiplex PCR assay. The Illumina HiSeq System was used to sequence the amplified TCR beta libraries as 87-base-pair reads. The original pipeline was this. A later analysis tallied tens of millions of unique TCR beta chains across the 610 or so repertoires, and about 10 million of those chains were shared by two or more donors. Raw reads were error-corrected and collapsed into unique sequences by a nearest-neighbor algorithm in which closely related sequences were merged to remove PCR and sequencing errors. To assign V, D and J gene segments, CDR3 sequences were aligned to IMGT reference sequences. For a sequence to be retained, at least a six-nucleotide match to both a V gene segment and a J gene segment was required. Rearrangements were called productive when the CDR3 lacked stop codons and stayed in frame with V and J; all others were non-productive. Following IMGT convention, CDR3 was defined as the stretch from the second conserved V-encoded cysteine to the conserved J-encoded phenylalanine. Sequences without an unambiguous match to a single V gene segment were excluded from the earlier analysis of a few hundred of the donors. An earlier analysis of 587 of the donors classified V segments as functional when productive rearrangements were above 56.7% and as segregating when the standard deviation between donors was above 5%. A statistical classification framework was built for diagnosing cytomegalovirus status from the catalog of TCR beta chain sequences. A later analysis assigned V and J genes by comparing TCR nucleotide sequences with IMGT/GENE-DB human TR gene sequences. Using the TCRdist pipeline, a later analysis assigned CDR3 sequences along with most-parsimonious VDJ recombination scenarios. In a later analysis, each TCR beta chain was defined by its CDR3 amino acid sequence together with its V-gene family, and reads lacking a unique V-gene family were excluded. A later analysis removed 550 to 700 highly shared, low-generation-probability nucleotide sequences to deal with suspected cross-contamination and a sequencing artifact. For each public chain, a later analysis derived a clonal expansion index from normalized ranks of inferred template counts within each repertoire. A later analysis computed generation probabilities with a VDJ recombination model fitted to out-of-frame rearrangements, and checked the results against IGoR. In a later analysis, hypergeometric tests were used to score TCR-TCR, TCR-HLA and TCR-CMV co-occurrence, with a repertoire-size bias correction applied to TCR pairs. To estimate false discovery rates, a later analysis permuted the HLA or CMV assignments 20 times. In a later analysis, co-occurring TCRs were grouped using DBSCAN, and TCRdist sequence similarity was added for clustering within HLA-allele-positive subsets. For co-occurrence clustering, repertoires with fewer than 30,000 or more than 120,000 public chains were excluded, along with roughly 5 repertoires with anomalous nucleotide sharing. TCRdb's version of the immuneACCESS table is confined to in-frame rearrangements and falls short of the full clone set. An unresolved V gene accounts for under half of the shortfall where checked; the remainder is of unknown origin. Clonal size and the V and J genes are those of that table, whereas D and trimming came from the DNA. The sample table lists about 88,000 clones, 55% to 85% of them with a count of one. The ten largest make up about 16% of the sample.

The clonotype was recovered from a woman younger than 30 in good health and CMV-seropositive. The chain is assembled from TRBV6-5 and TRBJ2-7; the best D guess is TRBD2, with 6 bases matching. The sequenced sample consisted of PBMCs. The CDR3 reads as follows: CASSLGLSAPYEQYF. The DNA sequence is TGTGCCAGCAGTTTGGGACTTTCCGCACCCTACGAGCAGTACTTC.